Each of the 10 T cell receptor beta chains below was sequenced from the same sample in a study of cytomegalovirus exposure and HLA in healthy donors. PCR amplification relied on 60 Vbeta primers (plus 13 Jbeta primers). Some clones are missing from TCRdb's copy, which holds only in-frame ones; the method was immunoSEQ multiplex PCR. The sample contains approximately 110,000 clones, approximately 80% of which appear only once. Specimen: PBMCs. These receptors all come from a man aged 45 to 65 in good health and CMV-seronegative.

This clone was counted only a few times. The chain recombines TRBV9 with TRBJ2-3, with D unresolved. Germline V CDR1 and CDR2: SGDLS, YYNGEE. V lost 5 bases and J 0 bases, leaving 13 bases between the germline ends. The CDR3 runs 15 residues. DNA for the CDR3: TGTGCCAGCAGTCCCCCGGGTATTAGCACAGATACGCAGTATTTT. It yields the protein CASSPPGISTDTQYF.

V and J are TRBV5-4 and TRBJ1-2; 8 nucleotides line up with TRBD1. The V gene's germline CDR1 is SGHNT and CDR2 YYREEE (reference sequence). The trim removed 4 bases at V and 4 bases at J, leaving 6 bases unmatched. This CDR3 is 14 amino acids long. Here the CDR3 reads CASSVGQGSYGYTF. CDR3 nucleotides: TGTGCCAGCAGCGTCGGACAGGGAAGCTATGGCTACACCTTC.

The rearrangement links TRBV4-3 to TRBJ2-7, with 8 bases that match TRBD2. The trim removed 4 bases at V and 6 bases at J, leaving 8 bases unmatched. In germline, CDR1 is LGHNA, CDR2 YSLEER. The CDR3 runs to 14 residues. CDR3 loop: CASSPDPGGGEQYF. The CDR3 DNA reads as TGCGCCAGCAGCCCGGACCCCGGGGGGGGCGAGCAGTACTTC.

CDR3 loop: CASSVGTSNEQFF. CDR3 DNA: TGTGCCAGCAGCGTAGGGACTAGCAATGAGCAGTTCTTC. This chain links TRBV7-9 with TRBJ2-1; 8 bases fit TRBD2. CDR3 length equals 13 residues. V was clipped by 5 bases and J by 6 bases; unmatched bases: 3. Per germline, CDR1 SEHNR and CDR2 FQNEAQ (reference sequence).

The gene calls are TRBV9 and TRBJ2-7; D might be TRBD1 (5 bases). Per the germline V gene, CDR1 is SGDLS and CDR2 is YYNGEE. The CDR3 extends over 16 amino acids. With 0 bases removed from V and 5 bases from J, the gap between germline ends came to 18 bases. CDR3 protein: CASSVGRTKPVHEQYF. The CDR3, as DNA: TGTGCCAGCAGCGTAGGAAGGACAAAACCCGTCCACGAGCAGTACTTC.

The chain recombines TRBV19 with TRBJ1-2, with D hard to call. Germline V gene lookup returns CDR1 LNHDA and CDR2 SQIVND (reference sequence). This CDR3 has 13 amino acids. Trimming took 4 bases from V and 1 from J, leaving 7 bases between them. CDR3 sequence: CASSKGSNYGYTF. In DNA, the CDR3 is TGTGCCAGTAGTAAAGGGAGTAACTATGGCTACACCTTC.

Written as DNA, the CDR3 is TGCGCCAGCAGCCAAGGGGCAGGGACAGGGTGGACCTACGAGCAGTACTTC. Translating gives CASSQGAGTGWTYEQYF. The J gene is TRBJ2-7, the V gene TRBV4-3; TRBD1 matches 9 bases. The CDR3 has 17 residues. The germline CDR1 and CDR2 sequences are LGHNA and YSLEER. V lost 1 base to trimming and J lost 2 bases; unmatched junction nucleotides: 9.

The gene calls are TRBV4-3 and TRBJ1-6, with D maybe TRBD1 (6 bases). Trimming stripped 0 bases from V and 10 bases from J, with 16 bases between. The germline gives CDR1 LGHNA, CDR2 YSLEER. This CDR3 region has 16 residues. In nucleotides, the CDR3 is TGCGCCAGCAGCCAAGATCCAGGGGTGGATCGCTCACCCCTCCACTTT. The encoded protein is CASSQDPGVDRSPLHF.

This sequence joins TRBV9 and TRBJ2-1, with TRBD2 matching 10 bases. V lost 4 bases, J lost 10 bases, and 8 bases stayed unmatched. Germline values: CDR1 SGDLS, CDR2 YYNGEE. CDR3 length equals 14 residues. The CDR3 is CASSQSGRAGEQFF. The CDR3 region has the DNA TGTGCCAGCAGCCAGAGCGGGAGGGCGGGAGAGCAGTTCTTC.

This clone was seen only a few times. CDR3 coding DNA: TGTGCCAGCAGCTTAGGGACTAGCGGGAGTAAGAAGTACTTC. Translating gives CASSLGTSGSKKYF. This sequence joins TRBV7-2 and TRBJ2-7, with 13 bases identical to TRBD2. Germline CDR1 reads SGHTA; CDR2 reads FQGNSA. CDR3 length: 14 residues. V shed 1 base, J shed 11 bases, and the junction held 5 bases outside the gene matches.